These T cell receptor beta chains were read from a single sample in a study of shared clonotypes between healthy human individuals. Using immunoSEQ multiplex PCR, the repertoire was profiled, and TCRdb retains in-frame clones only, with some absent. The sample carries more than 400,000 clones, 70% to 85% recorded once. The material sequenced was PBMCs. Receptors were obtained from a woman in her forties in good health. Some clones in this sample may be carry-over from other donors' samples. The CDR3 runs from the conserved cysteine through the conserved F or W. A D gene is named only where the DNA matches it firmly. Some rows have no size entry. The others give once, few or many, or a class for an expanded clone.

cdr3_aa cdr3_nt v_call cdr3_length d_call clone_size j_call
CASSLGRDRVMNEQFF TGTGCCAGCAGCTTAGGGCGGGACAGGGTGATGAATGAGCAGTTCTTC TRBV11-3 16 TRBD1 - TRBJ2-1
CASSPDRGQWFF TGTGCCAGCAGCCCGGACAGGGGGCAATGGTTCTTT TRBV7-3 12 TRBD1 - TRBJ1-1
CASSRGGSYEQYF TGTGCCAGCAGCCGAGGGGGGTCTTACGAGCAGTACTTC TRBV7-2 13 - - TRBJ2-7
CASSPRVWGTEAFF TGTGCCAGCAGCCCCCGGGTTTGGGGGACTGAAGCTTTCTTT TRBV6-4 14 - - TRBJ1-1
CASSEVGGRIYGYTF TGTGCCAGCAGTGAAGTCGGGGGGCGCATCTATGGCTACACCTTC TRBV6-1 15 - - TRBJ1-2
CASSLEGQPQHF TGTGCCAGCAGCTTGGAGGGTCAGCCCCAGCATTTT TRBV5-4 12 - - TRBJ1-5
CASSQDGGFRYNEQFF TGTGCCAGCAGCCAAGATGGGGGATTCAGGTACAATGAGCAGTTCTTC TRBV14 16 - - TRBJ2-1
CASSLASGSNTGELFF TGTGCCAGCAGCTTAGCAAGCGGCTCGAACACCGGGGAGCTGTTTTTT TRBV7-8 16 - many TRBJ2-2
CAWSVRTATINTGELFF TGTGCCTGGAGTGTCCGGACAGCCACGATTAACACCGGGGAGCTGTTTTTT TRBV30 17 - - TRBJ2-2
CASSVDPGNTGELFF TGTGCCAGCAGCGTAGACCCGGGGAACACCGGGGAGCTGTTTTTT TRBV9 15 - - TRBJ2-2
CASSYSAGLVYNEQFF TGTGCCAGCAGTTACTCGGCGGGATTAGTCTACAATGAGCAGTTCTTC TRBV6-5 16 - - TRBJ2-1
CAIEGPFSYEQYF TGTGCCATCGAGGGACCCTTTTCCTACGAGCAGTACTTC TRBV6-1 13 - - TRBJ2-7
CASRQPRTTGANVLTF TGCGCCAGCAGGCAACCCCGGACAACTGGGGCCAACGTCCTGACTTTC TRBV10-2 16 - - TRBJ2-6
CASSFRRTGGYGYTF TGTGCCAGCAGCTTTCGCAGGACTGGAGGCTATGGCTACACCTTC TRBV7-2 15 - - TRBJ1-2
CASSERDRVGYTF TGTGCCAGCAGTGAGCGGGACAGGGTCGGCTACACCTTC TRBV6-1 13 TRBD1 - TRBJ1-2
CASSLVGAPGANVLTF TGTGCCAGCAGTTTAGTAGGAGCCCCTGGGGCCAACGTCCTGACTTTC TRBV27 16 - - TRBJ2-6
CASSFRGTGVGNEQFF TGCGCCAGCAGCTTCCGCGGGACAGGTGTGGGGAATGAGCAGTTCTTC TRBV5-1 16 TRBD1 - TRBJ2-1
CASSLRGGKETQYF TGTGCCAGCAGTTTACGGGGCGGAAAAGAGACCCAGTACTTC TRBV28 14 - - TRBJ2-5
CASSVDSTEQYF TGTGCCAGCAGCGTGGACAGCACCGAGCAGTACTTC TRBV4-2 12 - - TRBJ2-7
CASSPRTSGRTQYF TGTGCCAGCAGCCCAAGGACTAGCGGGAGGACCCAGTACTTC TRBV7-2 14 TRBD2 - TRBJ2-5
CASSLQGGSGNTIYF TGTGCCAGCAGCCTACAGGGAGGGTCTGGAAACACCATATATTTT TRBV7-2 15 - - TRBJ1-3
CASSNDREAEQFF TGTGCCAGTAGTAACGACCGGGAGGCTGAGCAGTTCTTC TRBV19 13 TRBD2 - TRBJ2-1
CASSLPGQSDTEAFF TGTGCCAGCAGTTTACCCGGACAGTCGGACACTGAAGCTTTCTTT TRBV28 15 - - TRBJ1-1
CSAGSGLEQFF TGCAGTGCTGGGAGCGGCCTGGAGCAGTTCTTC TRBV20-1 11 - - TRBJ2-1
CSVESGQLYEQYF TGCAGCGTTGAATCCGGACAACTATACGAGCAGTACTTC TRBV29-1 13 - - TRBJ2-7
CASSSPNYGYTF TGTGCCAGTAGTAGCCCAAACTATGGCTACACCTTC TRBV19 12 - - TRBJ1-2
CASSPGTSGRFEQFF TGTGCCAGCAGCCCCGGGACTAGCGGGAGGTTTGAGCAGTTCTTC TRBV5-4 15 TRBD2 - TRBJ2-1
CASNSGEAPPGELFF TGTGCCAGCAATTCCGGGGAGGCTCCCCCCGGGGAGCTGTTTTTT TRBV6-1 15 - many TRBJ2-2
CASSYTGHSYEQYF TGTGCCAGCAGTTACACAGGACACTCCTACGAGCAGTACTTC TRBV6-6 14 - - TRBJ2-7
CASSASRDRTNNEQFF TGTGCCAGCAGCGCCTCACGGGACAGAACTAACAATGAGCAGTTCTTC TRBV2 16 TRBD1 - TRBJ2-1
CASTRGIRGTEAFF TGTGCCTCTACAAGGGGCATTCGAGGAACTGAAGCTTTCTTT TRBV30 14 - - TRBJ1-1
CASSRKDRGVNEQFF TGTGCCAGTAGTAGAAAGGACAGGGGGGTCAATGAGCAGTTCTTC TRBV19 15 TRBD1 once TRBJ2-1
CASSLVGGSEQYF TGTGCCAGCAGCTTAGTGGGTGGTAGCGAGCAGTACTTC TRBV7-2 13 - - TRBJ2-7
CASSLAVRTGGLGSYEQYF TGTGCCAGCAGCTTAGCGGTGAGAACAGGGGGACTGGGGTCCTACGAGCAGTACTTC TRBV7-9 19 TRBD1 large TRBJ2-7
CASSLGQGARNEQFF TGTGCCAGCAGCCTTGGACAGGGGGCGCGCAATGAGCAGTTCTTC TRBV7-9 15 TRBD1 - TRBJ2-1
CASSDGQPYEQYF TGTGCCAGCAGTGATGGGCAGCCCTACGAGCAGTACTTC TRBV6-1 13 - - TRBJ2-7
CASSQVELAGTYEQYF TGCGCCAGCAGCCAGGTCGAGCTAGCGGGGACCTACGAGCAGTACTTC TRBV4-1 16 TRBD2 - TRBJ2-7
CASSWTGEQYF TGTGCCAGCAGCTGGACAGGCGAGCAGTACTTC TRBV7-9 11 TRBD1 - TRBJ2-7
CASTVGETQYF TGTGCCAGCACCGTTGGGGAGACCCAGTACTTC TRBV7-9 11 - - TRBJ2-5
CAISESRESNYGYTF TGTGCCATCAGTGAGTCAAGGGAGTCGAACTATGGCTACACCTTC TRBV10-3 15 - many TRBJ1-2
CASSPRTGTKTQYF TGTGCCAGCAGCCCGCGGACAGGGACGAAGACCCAGTACTTC TRBV9 14 TRBD1 - TRBJ2-5
CASSPGHSTGELFF TGTGCCAGCAGCCCGGGACACAGCACCGGGGAGCTGTTTTTT TRBV7-2 14 - - TRBJ2-2
CASSSPPTGRARTQYF TGTGCCAGCAGTTCCCCCCCCACGGGCCGGGCTAGGACCCAGTACTTC TRBV28 16 - - TRBJ2-5
CASSLGGGTQNQPQHF TGCGCCAGCAGCTTGGGAGGGGGCACCCAAAATCAGCCCCAGCATTTT TRBV5-1 16 TRBD1 once TRBJ1-5
CASSDRANSPLHF TGTGCCAGCAGTGACCGGGCGAATTCACCCCTCCACTTT TRBV6-4 13 - many TRBJ1-6
CASTGRRQQNTEAFF TGTGCCAGCACCGGAAGGAGACAGCAGAACACTGAAGCTTTCTTT TRBV28 15 - - TRBJ1-1